A selection of T cell receptor beta chains follows, all from one sample in a study of blood T cell repertoires in COVID-19. Profiled with immunoSEQ multiplex PCR; TCRdb holds only in-frame clones, not every one. The sample records 50,000 to 55,000 clones, around 87% being singletons. Sequences were obtained from peripheral blood. The receptors derive from a man aged 45-65 years with acute or convalescent COVID-19. The CDR3 runs from the conserved cysteine through the conserved F or W. A D gene is named only where the DNA matches it firmly. Expanded clones get a size class; other rows say once, few or many, or leave the size out.

CDR3 DNA	CDR3 protein	clone size	V gene	J gene	D gene	CDR3 length
TGTGCCAGCAGCTTGCGGGACAGGGCATCTTTGCCCCAGCATTTT	CASSLRDRASLPQHF	.	TRBV5-5	TRBJ1-5	TRBD1	15
TGTGCCAGCAGCAATATCAATGAGCAGTTCTTC	CASSNINEQFF	.	TRBV7-8	TRBJ2-1	.	11
TGTGCCAGCAGTTCCCTACCGACAGGCCACAGCTACGAGCAGTACTTC	CASSSLPTGHSYEQYF	.	TRBV28	TRBJ2-7	.	16
TGTGCCAGCAGCCTAACCCCGTCCTACGAGCAGTACTTC	CASSLTPSYEQYF	.	TRBV9	TRBJ2-7	.	13
TGTGCCAGCAGTTTATCCGGACAGGAGCAGTTCTTC	CASSLSGQEQFF	once	TRBV28	TRBJ2-1	.	12
TGCGCCAGCAGCCGCAGCGGGGGCTCCTACAATGAGCAGTTCTTC	CASSRSGGSYNEQFF	.	TRBV5-1	TRBJ2-1	TRBD2	15
TGTGCCAGCAGTAGACAGGGAAGGCACGAGCAGTACTTC	CASSRQGRHEQYF	.	TRBV6-5	TRBJ2-7	TRBD1	13
TGTGCCAGCTCACCACTGAGCGGGAGTCGCACAGATACGCAGTATTTT	CASSPLSGSRTDTQYF	once	TRBV18	TRBJ2-3	TRBD2	16
TGTGCCACTTTTACAGGGTACAACACTGAAGCTTTCTTT	CATFTGYNTEAFF	.	TRBV19	TRBJ1-1	.	13
TGTGCCAGCAGTTTCACGGCGGGTAGCACAGATACGCAGTATTTT	CASSFTAGSTDTQYF	.	TRBV27	TRBJ2-3	.	15
TGTGCCAGCGCCGAGGTGGGACTAGCGGGAGGTAACACAGATACGCAGTATTTT	CASAEVGLAGGNTDTQYF	.	TRBV6-4	TRBJ2-3	TRBD2	18
TGTGCCATCAGTCAGGGGTACGAGCAGTACTTC	CAISQGYEQYF	.	TRBV10-3	TRBJ2-7	.	11
TGCGCCAGCAGCCAAAAAATCGTTGAAAAACTGTTTTTT	CASSQKIVEKLFF	.	TRBV4-1	TRBJ1-4	.	13
TGTGCCAGCACCCTGAGTGGCAATCAGCCCCAGCATTTT	CASTLSGNQPQHF	.	TRBV2	TRBJ1-5	.	13
TGTGCCAGCAGCACTCAGCGGGAGGCCCTCTACAATGAGCAGTTCTTC	CASSTQREALYNEQFF	.	TRBV11-3	TRBJ2-1	TRBD2	16
TGTGCCAGCAGCATTCAAACAGGGTCCTTATCCTACGAGCAGTACTTC	CASSIQTGSLSYEQYF	.	TRBV4-2	TRBJ2-7	.	16
TGTGCCAGCAGTTCCGGGACAGGGAGCATCTATGGCTACACCTTC	CASSSGTGSIYGYTF	.	TRBV6-5	TRBJ1-2	TRBD1	15
TGTGCCAGCAGCAAAACAGGGAACACAGATACGCAGTATTTT	CASSKTGNTDTQYF	.	TRBV21-1	TRBJ2-3	.	14
TGTGCCAGCAGTGCCAACAGGGTTAACACTGAAGCTTTCTTT	CASSANRVNTEAFF	.	TRBV9	TRBJ1-1	.	14
TGTGCCAGCAGCTTAGCGGACAGGAATTCACCCCTCCACTTT	CASSLADRNSPLHF	.	TRBV11-1	TRBJ1-6	TRBD1	14
TGCGCCAGCAGCCTACGGGACAGGGTCGGCTACGAGCAGTACTTC	CASSLRDRVGYEQYF	.	TRBV4-1	TRBJ2-7	TRBD1	15
TGTGCCAGCAGCTTAACGGGAGGGGTTAACTATGGCTACACCTTC	CASSLTGGVNYGYTF	.	TRBV7-3	TRBJ1-2	.	15
TGTGCCAGCAGCGCCCCGGGACAGGGCAACACCGGGGAGCTGTTTTTT	CASSAPGQGNTGELFF	.	TRBV9	TRBJ2-2	TRBD1	16
TGTGCCAGCAGCCAAGTCCTCACCCTAGTACGGGAGCACCGCGAGCAGTACTTC	CASSQVLTLVREHREQYF	.	TRBV3-1/TRBV3-2	TRBJ2-7	.	18
TGTGCCAGCAGTATAACCGGGACAGGAGATGAAAAACTGTTTTTT	CASSITGTGDEKLFF	.	TRBV28	TRBJ1-4	TRBD1	15
TGTGCCAGCAGCCAAGATCCCCTAGCGGGAGGGAGGAATGAGCAGTTCTTC	CASSQDPLAGGRNEQFF	.	TRBV3-1/TRBV3-2	TRBJ2-1	TRBD2	17
TGTGCCAGCACCCCGGACAGGGTCACTGAAGCTTTCTTT	CASTPDRVTEAFF	.	TRBV7-9	TRBJ1-1	TRBD1	13
TGTGCCAGCAGCCTTTACGGTAGCGGGAGGGCCAAGACCCAGTACTTC	CASSLYGSGRAKTQYF	.	TRBV14	TRBJ2-5	TRBD2	16
TGTGCCAGCAGCTTACGGGTTAATCAGCCCCAGCATTTT	CASSLRVNQPQHF	.	TRBV11-2	TRBJ1-5	.	13
TGTGCCAGCAGCCAATCGCGGCTAGCGGGGCTCTACAATGAGCAGTTCTTC	CASSQSRLAGLYNEQFF	.	TRBV16	TRBJ2-1	TRBD2	17
TGCGCCAGCAGCCTAGGGACAGGGGGCTCCTACGAGCAGTACTTC	CASSLGTGGSYEQYF	medium-sized	TRBV4-1	TRBJ2-7	TRBD1	15
TGTGCCAGCGCCGGGACTAGCGGGTTTAATGAGCAGTTCTTC	CASAGTSGFNEQFF	.	TRBV6-6	TRBJ2-1	TRBD2	14
TGTGCCAGCAGCACCCGACAGGGGTACTTAGATACGCAGTATTTT	CASSTRQGYLDTQYF	.	TRBV13	TRBJ2-3	TRBD1	15
TGTGCCAGCAGCTCAGGGGGCGCAAGGAACACTGAAGCTTTCTTT	CASSSGGARNTEAFF	.	TRBV7-9	TRBJ1-1	TRBD1	15
TGCGCCAGCAGCTTGAGTCTAGCAGCGGGTGAGCAGTTCTTC	CASSLSLAAGEQFF	few	TRBV5-1	TRBJ2-1	.	14
TGTGCCAGCAGCCAAGGCGTCACCGGGGAGCTGTTTTTT	CASSQGVTGELFF	.	TRBV14	TRBJ2-2	.	13
TGTGCCAGCTCACAAGGCCCGGAGCAGGGGAACACTGAAGCTTTCTTT	CASSQGPEQGNTEAFF	.	TRBV18	TRBJ1-1	.	16
TGTGCCAGCAGCTTAACCCGGGACAGCCAAAACAATGAGCAGTTCTTC	CASSLTRDSQNNEQFF	.	TRBV7-3	TRBJ2-1	TRBD1	16
TGTGCCAGCAGTTCCGCCTACCTCTACAATGAGCAGTTCTTC	CASSSAYLYNEQFF	.	TRBV6-6	TRBJ2-1	.	14
TGTGCCAGCAGTCGGAGAGGAAACACCATATATTTT	CASSRRGNTIYF	.	TRBV12-3/TRBV12-4	TRBJ1-3	.	12
TGTGCCAGCAGTCCAAGAACGGGACAGGGGTACTATGGCTACACCTTC	CASSPRTGQGYYGYTF	.	TRBV14	TRBJ1-2	TRBD1	16
TGTGCCATCAGGCCACTAGCGGGGGGCACAGATACGCAGTATTTT	CAIRPLAGGTDTQYF	.	TRBV10-3	TRBJ2-3	TRBD2	15
TGTGCCAGCAGGGGACTTCGGAACACCGGGGAGCTGTTTTTT	CASRGLRNTGELFF	.	TRBV6-5	TRBJ2-2	.	14
TGTGCCACCAGCAGGCTCGCTCTAGCGGGACCTTACAATGAGCAGTTCTTC	CATSRLALAGPYNEQFF	few	TRBV15	TRBJ2-1	TRBD2	17
TGTGCCAGCAACAATGGACAGGGCGGCACTGAAGCTTTCTTT	CASNNGQGGTEAFF	.	TRBV9	TRBJ1-1	TRBD1	14
TGCGCCAGCAGCCTGGGACAGGGAATGCTTGTAACTGAAGCTTTCTTT	CASSLGQGMLVTEAFF	.	TRBV5-1	TRBJ1-1	TRBD1	16
TGTGCCAGCAGACGGACATCTGGGGGCTACACCTTC	CASRRTSGGYTF	.	TRBV5-6	TRBJ1-2	.	12
TGTGCCAGTACGACGACAGGGAACTCGGGCGAAGCTTTCTTT	CASTTTGNSGEAFF	.	TRBV19	TRBJ1-1	TRBD1	14
TGTGCCAGTAGTGAGCTCGACAGGGCCCAAGGAAAGGGGCTGTTTTTT	CASSELDRAQGKGLFF	once	TRBV19	TRBJ1-4	TRBD1	16
TGTGCCAGCAGCGACAGGGCTCCAACTGAAGCTTTCTTT	CASSDRAPTEAFF	few	TRBV12-3/TRBV12-4	TRBJ1-1	TRBD1	13
TGTGCCAGCAGTGTTCCGGGGACCTACGAGCAGTACTTC	CASSVPGTYEQYF	.	TRBV2	TRBJ2-7	.	13
TGTGCCAGCTCCCCCCAGGGGGTTAACTATGGCTACACCTTC	CASSPQGVNYGYTF	once	TRBV6-6	TRBJ1-2	TRBD1	14